The 22 T cell receptor beta chains listed next were all sequenced from one sample in a study of T cells after yellow fever vaccination. A single record per CDR3 protein comes from TCRdb applying MiXCR to the 5' RACE reads. The sample gives tens of thousands of distinct CDR3 sequences, 7.4% of which show up once; approximately 28% is in the top ten. Sequenced material: CD8+ T cells sorted from PBMCs, taken less than 16 days after the first yellow fever vaccination. These receptors were taken from a man aged 18-30 years who received the YFV17D yellow fever vaccine.

By sample fraction, this clonotype is medium-sized (0.01 to 0.1%). The V and J genes are TRBV20-1 and TRBJ2-1; D not certain. The germline gives CDR1 DFQATT, CDR2 SNEGSKA (reference sequence). V gave up 3 bases and J gave up 5 bases, with 14 bases separating them. The CDR3 extends over 14 amino acids. In DNA form, the CDR3 reads TGCAGTGCTAGGATTGGGCCTCACGACAATGAGCAGTTCTTC. This encodes CSARIGPHDNEQFF.

The chain links TRBV19 to TRBJ2-1, with 8 bases identical to TRBD2. CDR3 size: 13 residues. The V and J ends lost 6 bases and 4 bases, in that order; junction bases with no gene match: 2. CDR1 and CDR2 (germline): LNHDA, SQIVND (reference sequence). CDR3 coding DNA: TGTGCCAGTAGGGCGGGAGGTTACAATGAGCAGTTCTTC. It yields the protein CASRAGGYNEQFF.

This clonotype came up many times. The chain joins TRBV15 to TRBJ2-7; 7 bases are shared with TRBD1. Germline CDR1 reads LNHNV; CDR2 reads YYDKDF (reference sequence). Trimming removed 8 bases from V and 2 bases from J; junction bases left unmatched: 9. CDR3 length equals 14 residues. The CDR3 is CATAIGTATYEQYF. CDR3 nucleotide sequence: TGTGCCACCGCTATAGGGACAGCAACCTACGAGCAGTACTTC.

This clonotype has a handful of counts. This chain uses TRBV12-3 or TRBV12-4 with TRBJ2-7, with 7 bases that match TRBD1. This CDR3 region has 13 residues. The trim removed 6 bases at V and 3 bases at J, leaving 5 bases unmatched. The CDR3 is CASSLPGGYEQYF. CDR3 in DNA: TGTGCCAGCAGCCTACCAGGGGGCTACGAGCAGTACTTC.

This clonotype was counted ten times or more. The genes are TRBV2 and TRBJ2-1, with a weak D call TRBD1 (6 bases). Germline CDR1 is SNHLY and CDR2 is FYNNEI. With 9 bases removed from V and 3 bases from J, the gap between germline ends came to 12 bases. This CDR3 has 13 amino acids. Written as DNA, the CDR3 is TGTGCCAGTCCCAGACAGGACTACAATGAGCAGTTCTTC. Protein sequence: CASPRQDYNEQFF.

Ten or more counts support this clonotype. The chain uses TRBV24-1 and TRBJ2-1; D possibly corresponds to TRBD1 (5 bases). Germline V gives CDR1 KGHDR, CDR2 SFDVKD. There are 14 residues in the CDR3. Trimming pared 6 bases from V and 4 bases from J, leaving 12 bases between. CDR3 bases: TGTGCCACCAGTCTAACAGGCGGATACAATGAGCAGTTCTTC. Translating it yields CATSLTGGYNEQFF.

Many counts were recorded for this clonotype. This rearrangement joins TRBV6-5 to TRBJ2-7, with D possibly matching TRBD2 (6 bases). The CDR3 runs 16 residues. Looked up from germline, CDR1 is MNHEY and CDR2 is SVGAGI. V dropped 5 bases and J dropped 0 bases, with 17 bases sitting between them. The DNA of the CDR3 is TGTGCCAGCAGTCCCCTCCAGGGACTTGCCTCCTACGAGCAGTACTTC. It encodes CASSPLQGLASYEQYF.

With respect to this clonotype: It may be a read error: a sequence one base away is much more abundant. The rearrangement links TRBV7-2 to TRBJ1-1, with D uncertain. Trimming left V 8 bases short and J 12 bases short, with 25 bases between. Germline CDR1 and CDR2: SGHTA and FQGNSA. CDR3 length: 14 amino acids. The CDR3 reads CASYTIRHPGETFF. DNA for the CDR3: TGTGCCAGCTATACAATCAGGCATCCCGGAGAAACTTTCTTT. Full variable domain (rest looked up from reference TRBV7-2 and TRBJ1-1): GAGVSQSPSNKVTEKGKDVELRCDPISGHTALYWYRQSLGQGLEFLIYFQGNSAPDKSGLPSDRFSAERTGGSVSTLTIQRTQQEDSAVYLCASYTIRHPGETFFGQGTRLTVV.

This clonotype was seen repeatedly, ten times or more. The chain carries TRBV5-1 and TRBJ2-7; a possible D gene is TRBD2 (6 bases). There are 16 residues in the CDR3. V lost 4 bases and J 4 bases, leaving 21 bases between the germline ends. Looked up from germline, CDR1 is SGHRS and CDR2 is YFSETQ. This CDR3 is CASSLGVGRLGYEQYV. The DNA for the CDR3 is TGCGCCAGCAGCCTCGGCGTGGGGAGGCTGGGGTACGAGCAGTACGTC.

This clonotype was detected many times. V gene TRBV11-2 combines with J gene TRBJ2-7; 7 positions agree with TRBD1. Germline lookup yields CDR1 SGHAT and CDR2 FQNNGV. Trimming took 3 bases from V and 6 from J; bases not matched to a gene: 11. The CDR3 sequence is 15 residues long. The CDR3 protein is CASSFPGQLLSEQYF. CDR3 in DNA: TGTGCCAGCAGCTTTCCGGGACAGCTATTATCCGAGCAGTACTTC.

This clonotype was observed at least ten times. The J gene is TRBJ2-7, the V gene TRBV27; D unresolved. The CDR3 consists of 13 residues. Trimming took 3 bases from V and 2 from J, leaving 8 bases between them. Germline V gene data show CDR1 as MNHEY and CDR2 as SMNVEV (reference sequence). CDR3 bases: TGTGCCAGCAGTTTGTTGGTTACCTACGAGCAGTACTTC. Amino acid sequence: CASSLLVTYEQYF.

This clonotype was recorded at least ten times. This chain links TRBV11-2 with TRBJ1-1; a weak D match, TRBD1 (5 bases). The germline gives CDR1 SGHAT, CDR2 FQNNGV. The CDR3 has 13 amino acids. V dropped 6 bases and J dropped 3 bases, with 11 bases sitting between them. This CDR3 is CASSPTVDTEAFF. The CDR3 region has the DNA TGTGCCAGCAGTCCGACAGTTGACACTGAAGCTTTCTTT.

This clonotype was picked up many times. This chain joins TRBV14 and TRBJ2-3, with D unclear. CDR1 is SGHDN, CDR2 FVKESK, per germline. V shed 3 bases and J shed 7 bases, with 5 bases lying between them. The CDR3 length is 11 residues. As DNA, the CDR3 is TGTGCCAGCAGCCAGGGGTATACGCAGTATTTT. Translation: CASSQGYTQYF. Full variable domain (remainder filled in from reference TRBV14 and TRBJ2-3): EAGVTQFPSHSVIEKGQTVTLRCDPISGHDNLYWYRRVMGKEIKFLLHFVKESKQDESGMPNNRFLAERTGGTYSTLKVQPAELEDSGVYFCASSQGYTQYFGPGTRLTVL.

Ten or more counts support this clonotype. The chain employs TRBV12-3 or TRBV12-4 and TRBJ2-1; weak D call: TRBD1 (6 bases). CDR3 size: 13 residues. Trimming stripped 2 bases from V and 9 bases from J, with 11 bases between. This CDR3 is CASSLTGLGEQFF. CDR3 in DNA: TGTGCCAGCAGTTTAACAGGGCTCGGTGAGCAGTTCTTC.

In this sample, this clonotype turned up many times. The chain links TRBV4-2 to TRBJ2-1, with 7 bases fitting TRBD1. Germline CDR1 is LGHNA and CDR2 is YNFKEQ. This CDR3 has 17 amino acids. With V trimmed by 0 bases and J by 5 bases, 10 bases remained unmatched. CDR3 coding DNA: TGTGCCAGCAGCCAAGATTGGGGACAGCAAAGGAACAATGAGCAGTTCTTC. Residues: CASSQDWGQQRNNEQFF.

The genes are TRBV27 and TRBJ2-2; no clear D gene. With 6 bases removed from V and 8 bases from J, the gap between germline ends came to 10 bases. Germline-derived CDR1 and CDR2 are MNHEY and SMNVEV (reference sequence). CDR3 length: 12 residues. CDR3 protein: CASRTPRGELFF. The CDR3 nucleotides read TGTGCCAGCAGGACCCCCAGGGGGGAGCTGTTTTTT.

This clonotype has a count of ten or more. V usage is TRBV4-3 and J usage is TRBJ2-1; unclear D gene. The CDR3 is 14 amino acids. Germline CDR1 and CDR2: LGHNA and YSLEER. V was pared by 3 bases and J by 8 bases, with 14 bases between. CDR3 region: CASSHPGPWDEQFF. The CDR3 bases are TGCGCCAGCAGCCACCCGGGCCCCTGGGATGAGCAGTTCTTC.

This clonotype was counted many times. V usage is TRBV15 and J usage is TRBJ2-7; D ambiguous. V was clipped by 6 bases and J by 4 bases, with 13 bases between them. The germline V gene encodes CDR1 LNHNV and CDR2 YYDKDF (reference sequence). The CDR3 is 13 residues long. CDR3 residues: CATSIYWGYEQYV. In DNA, the CDR3 is TGTGCCACCAGTATATATTGGGGATACGAGCAGTACGTC.

In this sample, this clonotype turned up many times. This chain joins TRBV6-2 or TRBV6-3 and TRBJ1-1; D unclear. The CDR3 extends over 12 amino acids. The V and J ends lost 2 bases and 5 bases respectively, with 6 bases between them. CDR1 is MNHEY, CDR2 SVGEGT, per germline. CDR3 nucleotides: TGTGCCAGCAGTTACGGGGTAACTGAAGCTTTCTTT. Protein sequence: CASSYGVTEAFF.

This clonotype was seen ten or more times. The V and J genes are TRBV4-2 and TRBJ2-5; 8 nucleotides agree with TRBD2. This CDR3 region has 16 residues. With 4 bases clipped from V and 2 bases from J, the junction kept 9 bases outside the gene matches. CDR1 is LGHNA and CDR2 is YNFKEQ in the germline V gene. The CDR3 loop reads CASSLKRTSLQETQYF. CDR3 sequence (DNA): TGTGCCAGCAGCCTCAAGAGGACTAGCCTACAAGAGACCCAGTACTTC.

This clonotype was detected many times. The chain combines TRBV27 with TRBJ2-1; no definite D call. The germline gives CDR1 MNHEY, CDR2 SMNVEV (reference sequence). CDR3 length equals 13 residues. Trimming stripped 3 bases from V and 0 bases from J, with 3 bases between. CDR3 sequence: CASSLSSYNEQFF. The CDR3 DNA follows: TGTGCCAGCAGTTTGAGCTCCTACAATGAGCAGTTCTTC.

Many counts were recorded for this clonotype. The chain carries TRBV7-9 and TRBJ1-2; D is uncertain. The V gene's germline CDR1 is SEHNR and CDR2 FQNEAQ (reference sequence). This CDR3 comprises 14 residues. The ends were cut back, 1 base at V and 7 bases at J, with 13 bases in the middle. The CDR3 DNA reads as TGTGCCAGCAGCTTAGTACGGGTAGTACGTGGCTACACCTTC. This encodes CASSLVRVVRGYTF.